A selection of T cell receptor beta chains follows, all from one sample in a study of shared clonotypes between healthy human individuals. Sequencing was performed with immunoSEQ multiplex PCR; in TCRdb, only in-frame clones are kept and a portion is missing. The sample includes about 580,000 clones, 95% to 98% of them seen just once. Sample: naive CD8+ T cells sorted from blood. The receptors were sampled from a man aged 30 to 45 in good health. Both conserved end residues are part of each CDR3. D genes are given only for firm matches. Only some rows state a clone size, as once, few, many or a class for expanded clones.

V gene: TRBV7-9; clone size: .; D gene: .; J gene: TRBJ2-5; CDR3 protein: CASQALETQYF; CDR3 DNA: TGTGCCAGCCAGGCGTTAGAGACCCAGTACTTC
V gene: TRBV27; clone size: .; D gene: TRBD2; J gene: TRBJ2-7; CDR3 protein: CASSLRGTSGRMIEQYF; CDR3 DNA: TGTGCCAGCAGTTTAAGGGGGACTAGCGGGAGGATGATCGAGCAGTACTTC
V gene: TRBV5-6; clone size: .; D gene: .; J gene: TRBJ1-2; CDR3 protein: CASSSTLQGYYGYTF; CDR3 DNA: TGTGCCAGCAGCTCCACCCTACAGGGCTACTATGGCTACACCTTC
V gene: TRBV15; clone size: few; D gene: TRBD1; J gene: TRBJ2-4; CDR3 protein: CATSSHGQGRTKNIQYF; CDR3 DNA: TGTGCCACCAGCAGCCACGGACAGGGGCGGACCAAAAACATTCAGTACTTC
V gene: TRBV7-2; clone size: .; D gene: .; J gene: TRBJ2-7; CDR3 protein: CASSLGRGREQYF; CDR3 DNA: TGTGCCAGCAGCCTCGGGAGAGGGAGGGAGCAGTACTTC
V gene: TRBV11-2; clone size: .; D gene: .; J gene: TRBJ2-7; CDR3 protein: CASSLAGQFYEQYF; CDR3 DNA: TGTGCCAGCAGCTTAGCCGGACAGTTCTACGAGCAGTACTTC
V gene: TRBV9; clone size: .; D gene: TRBD1; J gene: TRBJ2-7; CDR3 protein: CASSVGTGGIYEQYF; CDR3 DNA: TGTGCCAGCAGCGTCGGGACAGGGGGCATTTACGAGCAGTACTTC
V gene: TRBV7-2; clone size: .; D gene: .; J gene: TRBJ1-3; CDR3 protein: CASSADGFSGNTIYF; CDR3 DNA: TGTGCCAGCAGCGCAGACGGGTTCTCTGGAAACACCATATATTTT
V gene: TRBV30; clone size: .; D gene: .; J gene: TRBJ2-7; CDR3 protein: CALAPPEQYF; CDR3 DNA: TGTGCCTTAGCACCCCCAGAGCAGTACTTC
V gene: TRBV30; clone size: .; D gene: .; J gene: TRBJ1-1; CDR3 protein: CAWSAMNTEAFF; CDR3 DNA: TGTGCCTGGTCTGCTATGAACACTGAAGCTTTCTTT
V gene: TRBV6-5; clone size: .; D gene: .; J gene: TRBJ1-1; CDR3 protein: CASSYGETEAFF; CDR3 DNA: TGTGCCAGCAGTTACGGTGAGACTGAAGCTTTCTTT
V gene: TRBV6-6; clone size: .; D gene: TRBD1; J gene: TRBJ2-7; CDR3 protein: CASSPGQGTYEQYF; CDR3 DNA: TGTGCCAGCAGCCCGGGACAGGGGACCTACGAGCAGTACTTC
V gene: TRBV27; clone size: .; D gene: TRBD2; J gene: TRBJ2-3; CDR3 protein: CASTRGGLDTQYF; CDR3 DNA: TGTGCCAGCACCCGGGGGGGGCTGGATACGCAGTATTTT
V gene: TRBV29-1; clone size: .; D gene: TRBD1; J gene: TRBJ2-6; CDR3 protein: CSVGDRALLGNSGANVLTF; CDR3 DNA: TGCAGCGTTGGGGACAGGGCCCTACTTGGAAACTCTGGGGCCAACGTCCTGACTTTC
V gene: TRBV6-1; clone size: .; D gene: TRBD1; J gene: TRBJ2-1; CDR3 protein: CASKEGQGNNEQFF; CDR3 DNA: TGTGCCAGCAAGGAGGGACAGGGTAACAATGAGCAGTTCTTC
V gene: TRBV6-1; clone size: .; D gene: .; J gene: TRBJ1-5; CDR3 protein: CASSDQGRGNQPQHF; CDR3 DNA: TGTGCCAGCAGTGACCAGGGTAGGGGCAATCAGCCCCAGCATTTT
V gene: TRBV6-1; clone size: .; D gene: .; J gene: TRBJ2-1; CDR3 protein: CASSELGSGNEQFF; CDR3 DNA: TGTGCCAGCAGTGAACTGGGTTCAGGCAATGAGCAGTTCTTC
V gene: TRBV9; clone size: .; D gene: .; J gene: TRBJ2-3; CDR3 protein: CASSPRTDTQYF; CDR3 DNA: TGTGCCAGCAGCCCTCGCACGGATACGCAGTATTTT
V gene: TRBV7-9; clone size: .; D gene: TRBD1; J gene: TRBJ2-7; CDR3 protein: CASSCLPGDRGLCEQYF; CDR3 DNA: TGTGCCAGCAGCTGTCTCCCCGGGGACAGGGGGCTCTGTGAGCAGTACTTC
V gene: TRBV27; clone size: .; D gene: .; J gene: TRBJ2-3; CDR3 protein: CASSLFSGYGDTQYF; CDR3 DNA: TGTGCCAGCAGTTTATTCTCAGGGTACGGGGATACGCAGTATTTT
V gene: TRBV7-6; clone size: .; D gene: .; J gene: TRBJ2-3; CDR3 protein: CASSFPFGNTQYF; CDR3 DNA: TGTGCCAGCAGCTTTCCTTTTGGGAATACGCAGTATTTT
V gene: TRBV5-1; clone size: once; D gene: TRBD2; J gene: TRBJ2-5; CDR3 protein: CASSQPLAEQETQYF; CDR3 DNA: TGCGCCAGCAGCCAACCACTAGCGGAGCAAGAGACCCAGTACTTC
V gene: TRBV28; clone size: .; D gene: .; J gene: TRBJ1-5; CDR3 protein: CASSLGPPGGQPQHF; CDR3 DNA: TGTGCCAGCAGTTTAGGTCCGCCGGGCGGTCAGCCCCAGCATTTT
V gene: TRBV11-2; clone size: .; D gene: .; J gene: TRBJ1-2; CDR3 protein: CASSLSEINYGYTF; CDR3 DNA: TGTGCCAGCAGCTTATCAGAAATTAACTATGGCTACACCTTC
V gene: TRBV29-1; clone size: .; D gene: .; J gene: TRBJ1-2; CDR3 protein: CSVEVGRGWHGYTF; CDR3 DNA: TGCAGCGTTGAAGTAGGGAGGGGATGGCATGGCTACACCTTC
V gene: TRBV7-9; clone size: once; D gene: .; J gene: TRBJ2-3; CDR3 protein: CASSLSSAGTDTQYF; CDR3 DNA: TGTGCCAGCAGCTTAAGCAGTGCGGGCACAGATACGCAGTATTTT
V gene: TRBV15; clone size: .; D gene: TRBD2; J gene: TRBJ2-3; CDR3 protein: CATSRGLAGGPGRF; CDR3 DNA: TGTGCCACCAGCAGGGGACTAGCGGGAGGGCCTGGTAGATTT
V gene: TRBV7-9; clone size: once; D gene: .; J gene: TRBJ1-4; CDR3 protein: CASSLVSGANNEKLFF; CDR3 DNA: TGTGCCAGCAGCTTAGTTTCAGGGGCGAATAATGAAAAACTGTTTTTT
V gene: TRBV2; clone size: .; D gene: .; J gene: TRBJ1-5; CDR3 protein: CASSERPGRSNQPQHF; CDR3 DNA: TGTGCCAGCAGTGAAAGACCGGGGAGGAGCAATCAGCCCCAGCATTTT
V gene: TRBV7-9; clone size: .; D gene: TRBD1; J gene: TRBJ2-7; CDR3 protein: CAIDRDRAYEQYF; CDR3 DNA: TGTGCCATAGACCGGGACAGGGCCTACGAGCAGTACTTC
V gene: TRBV29-1; clone size: .; D gene: .; J gene: TRBJ1-4; CDR3 protein: CSVEERGAREKLFF; CDR3 DNA: TGCAGCGTTGAAGAGAGGGGGGCGAGGGAAAAACTGTTTTTT
V gene: TRBV2; clone size: .; D gene: TRBD2; J gene: TRBJ2-7; CDR3 protein: CASRGTGGQPYEQYF; CDR3 DNA: TGTGCCAGCAGGGGGACGGGGGGGCAGCCCTACGAGCAGTACTTC
V gene: TRBV27; clone size: .; D gene: .; J gene: TRBJ2-1; CDR3 protein: CATYPLGGGSQFF; CDR3 DNA: TGTGCCACCTACCCGCTAGGGGGCGGGAGTCAGTTCTTC
V gene: TRBV10-3; clone size: .; D gene: TRBD2; J gene: TRBJ2-2; CDR3 protein: CAISDKSGTNTGELFF; CDR3 DNA: TGTGCCATCAGTGACAAGAGCGGGACGAACACCGGGGAGCTGTTTTTT
V gene: TRBV11-2; clone size: .; D gene: TRBD2; J gene: TRBJ2-7; CDR3 protein: CASSDTGGVGNEQYF; CDR3 DNA: TGTGCCAGCAGCGACACGGGGGGAGTCGGGAACGAGCAGTACTTC
V gene: TRBV29-1; clone size: .; D gene: .; J gene: TRBJ2-7; CDR3 protein: CSVRTEGPIYEQYF; CDR3 DNA: TGCAGCGTCCGAACTGAGGGACCGATTTACGAGCAGTACTTC
V gene: TRBV27; clone size: .; D gene: TRBD2; J gene: TRBJ2-7; CDR3 protein: CASSHLGASGYYEQYF; CDR3 DNA: TGTGCCAGCAGTCACCTCGGGGCTAGCGGATACTACGAGCAGTACTTC
V gene: TRBV7-8; clone size: .; D gene: .; J gene: TRBJ1-2; CDR3 protein: CASSRLDYGYTF; CDR3 DNA: TGTGCCAGCAGTCGGTTAGACTATGGCTACACCTTC
V gene: TRBV2; clone size: .; D gene: .; J gene: TRBJ2-7; CDR3 protein: CASSEGRGIYEQYF; CDR3 DNA: TGTGCCAGCTCCGAGGGTAGAGGGATCTACGAGCAGTACTTC
V gene: TRBV5-1; clone size: .; D gene: TRBD2; J gene: TRBJ2-1; CDR3 protein: CASSFQRENVRNEQFF; CDR3 DNA: TGCGCCAGCAGCTTCCAGCGGGAGAATGTACGTAATGAGCAGTTCTTC
V gene: TRBV5-4; clone size: .; D gene: .; J gene: TRBJ1-1; CDR3 protein: CASSLGLEAFF; CDR3 DNA: TGTGCCAGCAGCTTGGGACTTGAGGCTTTCTTT